Below, 17 T cell receptor beta chains from the same sample are listed, as sequenced in a study of T cell changes during pregnancy in multiple sclerosis. Repertoires were generated with immunoSEQ multiplex PCR, while TCRdb's copy carries only in-frame clones and drops some. Here the sample spans over 35,000 clones, roughly 87% being singletons. The sample in question was CD4+ T cells from peripheral blood mononuclear cells, obtained after pregnancy. The receptors come from a female donor with multiple sclerosis, enrolled in a pregnancy study.

The chain combines TRBV4-3 with TRBJ1-1; 7 bases map to TRBD1. Germline-derived CDR1 and CDR2 are LGHNA and YSLEER. The CDR3 is 21 residues long. Germline trimming cut 0 bases from V and 1 base from J; bases unmatched to any gene: 20. This CDR3 is CASSQDRPGQLSLAGNTEAFF. The CDR3 DNA is TGCGCCAGCAGCCAAGATCGTCCGGGACAGTTGTCCCTAGCGGGGAACACTGAAGCTTTCTTT.

The chain has TRBV6-5 and TRBJ2-1, with unresolved D. Germline V gene data show CDR1 as MNHEY and CDR2 as SVGAGI. This CDR3 has 13 residues. The germline V and J ends were trimmed by 8 bases and 0 bases, with 8 bases remaining between them. CDR3 in amino acids: CASVSSSYNEQFF. CDR3 DNA: TGTGCCAGCGTCTCCAGCTCCTACAATGAGCAGTTCTTC.

The genes are TRBV5-6 and TRBJ2-5; possible D gene TRBD2, 6 bases. The ends were cut back, 4 bases at V and 5 bases at J, with 15 bases in the middle. Germline V gene sequence: CDR1 SGHDT, CDR2 YYEEEE. The CDR3 loop spans 14 amino acids. The CDR3 nucleotides read TGTGCCAGCAGCAAATCGGGGGTAGAGGAGACCCAGTACTTC. Translated: CASSKSGVEETQYF.

For the CDR3, the DNA is TGCGCCAGCAGCAACGTACAGGGTCCTCGACTCCCGACTACCGGCTACACCTTC. This codes for CASSNVQGPRLPTTGYTF. The chain is built from TRBV5-1 and TRBJ1-2, with D possibly matching TRBD1 (6 bases). Germline V gene lookup returns CDR1 SGHRS and CDR2 YFSETQ. Trimming stripped 4 bases from V and 8 bases from J, with 30 bases between. CDR3 length equals 18 residues.

This chain links TRBV7-9 with TRBJ2-1; 8 bases fit TRBD2. This CDR3 has 15 residues. V dropped 5 bases and J dropped 5; count of bases not matched to a gene: 8. Germline V CDR1 and CDR2: SEHNR, FQNEAQ (reference sequence). This CDR3 is CASSPPGGPNNEQFF. CDR3 DNA sequence: TGTGCCAGCAGCCCTCCGGGGGGGCCAAACAATGAGCAGTTCTTC.

The chain is built from TRBV18 and TRBJ2-3; D possibly corresponds to TRBD2 (6 bases). V shed 3 bases and J shed 5 bases, with 6 bases lying between them. This CDR3 spans 12 amino acids. CDR1 and CDR2 (germline): KGHSH, LQKENI. DNA for the CDR3: TGTGCCAGCTCACCGGAGGGAGATACGCAGTATTTT. It codes for CASSPEGDTQYF.

The CDR3 coding sequence is TGTGCCAGCAGAAGCCTTCAGGGGGCAAGTTTCGGGGAGCTGTTTTTT. Translation: CASRSLQGASFGELFF. V usage is TRBV7-9 and J usage is TRBJ2-2; 8 nucleotides line up with TRBD1. CDR1 and CDR2 (germline): SEHNR, FQNEAQ (reference sequence). This CDR3 contains 16 residues. The V and J ends lost 6 bases and 7 bases, in that order; junction bases with no gene match: 13. The full variable domain, with the rest looked up from reference TRBV7-9 and TRBJ2-2, is DTGVSQNPRHKITKRGQNVTFRCDPISEHNRLYWYRQTLGQGPEFLTYFQNEAQLEKSRLLSDRFSAERPKGSFSTLEIQRTEQGDSAMYLCASRSLQGASFGELFFGEGSRLTVL.

CDR3 amino acids: CASSLNRGNGYTF. CDR3 nucleotides: TGTGCCAGCAGCTTAAACAGGGGGAATGGCTACACCTTC. The chain has TRBV7-2 and TRBJ1-2; TRBD1 matches at 8 bases. The germline CDR1 and CDR2 sequences are SGHTA and FQGNSA. V lost 2 bases and J lost 6; bases outside the gene matches: 2. This CDR3 spans 13 amino acids. Full variable domain (outside the CDR3, taken from reference TRBV7-2 and TRBJ1-2): GAGVSQSPSNKVTEKGKDVELRCDPISGHTALYWYRQSLGQGLEFLIYFQGNSAPDKSGLPSDRFSAERTGGSVSTLTIQRTQQEDSAVYLCASSLNRGNGYTFGSGTRLTVV.

V gene TRBV5-1 combines with J gene TRBJ2-7; D perhaps matches TRBD2 (7 bases). Trimming took 0 bases from V and 1 from J, leaving 14 bases between them. Germline V gene lookup returns CDR1 SGHRS and CDR2 YFSETQ. The CDR3 spans 16 residues. Here the CDR3 DNA reads TGCGCCAGCAGCTTGGTGGGGGGGCGTGGGTCCTACGAGCAGTACTTC. It codes for CASSLVGGRGSYEQYF.

This rearrangement joins TRBV4-1 to TRBJ2-7; the D is unclear. The CDR3 has 14 residues. The germline V gene encodes CDR1 MGHRA and CDR2 YSYEKL. V was shortened by 4 bases and J by 5 bases, with 15 bases between the two germline ends. The CDR3, as DNA: TGCGCCAGCAGCCGAGACACTGTTCTGGACGAGCAGTACTTC. Residues: CASSRDTVLDEQYF.

The rearrangement links TRBV11-2 to TRBJ2-5, with a possible D match to TRBD1 (5 bases). V dropped 3 bases and J dropped 7 bases, with 12 bases sitting between them. The V gene's germline CDR1 is SGHAT and CDR2 FQNNGV. The CDR3 length is 13 residues. The CDR3, as DNA: TGTGCCAGCAGCTTTAAGGGAAGGGGGACCCAGTACTTC. This translates into CASSFKGRGTQYF.

The V and J genes are TRBV5-6 and TRBJ2-2; D may be TRBD1 (5 bases). Germline V gene data show CDR1 as SGHDT and CDR2 as YYEEEE. V was shortened by 1 base and J by 4 bases, with 8 bases between the two germline ends. There are 14 residues in the CDR3. CDR3 in DNA: TGTGCCAGCAGCTTGTTAAGGGGCACCGGGGAGCTGTTTTTT. Encoded protein: CASSLLRGTGELFF.

The chain recombines TRBV7-3 with TRBJ2-7, with TRBD1 matching 10 bases. The J segment lost 3 bases and the V segment lost 3 bases, leaving 5 bases of the junction unmatched. The CDR3 sequence is 15 residues long. Germline V gene sequence: CDR1 SGHTA, CDR2 FQGTGA. Here the CDR3 reads CASSFTGTGDYEQYF. The DNA for the CDR3 is TGTGCCAGCAGCTTCACCGGGACAGGGGACTACGAGCAGTACTTC.

V is TRBV15 and J is TRBJ1-2, with D unresolved. V lost 2 bases and J 1 base, leaving 5 bases between the germline ends. There are 13 residues in the CDR3. From germline, CDR1 is LNHNV and CDR2 YYDKDF (reference sequence). CDR3 loop: CATSRLINYGYTF. In DNA form, the CDR3 reads TGTGCCACCAGCAGACTTATTAACTATGGCTACACCTTC.

This chain joins TRBV7-2 and TRBJ1-1, with D uncertain. The V gene lost 2 bases and the J gene lost 6 bases, with 10 bases spanning the gap. This CDR3 is 13 amino acids long. The V gene's germline CDR1 is SGHTA and CDR2 FQGNSA. The CDR3 spells CASSLPPPSEAFF. The CDR3 nucleotides read TGTGCCAGCAGCTTACCTCCCCCGTCTGAAGCTTTCTTT.

The chain is built from TRBV2 and TRBJ1-1, with D unclear. Germline-derived CDR1 and CDR2 are SNHLY and FYNNEI. The CDR3 has 13 amino acids. The ends were cut back, 6 bases at V and 0 bases at J, with 8 bases in the middle. The CDR3 DNA sequence: TGTGCCAGCAGATCGCAGGTGAACACTGAAGCTTTCTTT. Its protein product is CASRSQVNTEAFF.

V gene TRBV28 combines with J gene TRBJ2-1; 10 bases are a match to TRBD2. The germline gives CDR1 MDHEN, CDR2 SYDVKM. V lost 7 bases and J lost 2; bases outside the gene matches: 5. This CDR3 spans 15 amino acids. CDR3 nucleotides: TGTGCCAGCATCCGGAGCGGGGGGGCCTACAATGAGCAGTTCTTC. Encoded protein: CASIRSGGAYNEQFF.